This T cell receptor beta chain was retrieved from a study of T cell responses to AZD1222 COVID-19 vaccine (dated by TCRdb to the early 2020s). With respect to the entire study: Because spike-specific TCR depth and breadth did not differ between the two schedules, AZD1222 recipients who got a second dose at roughly 4 weeks were pooled with those who got a second dose at roughly 12 weeks. A total of 240 or so trial participants underwent TCR sequencing, of whom 207 had received two doses of AZD1222 and approximately 25 had received two doses of the MenACWY control vaccine. Enrollment into the trials was organized by age into subgroups of 18-55, 56-69 and 70-plus years, and those subgroups contained about 150, 27 and 61 TCR-sequenced participants, respectively. Here is what the overall study found, with its caveats: Participants were mostly white British and included more females than males, and it was suggested by the authors that clonal diversity may have been underestimated. In the small 56-69-year group, the increase in depth fell short of significance, most likely because of low power. Because no samples from the day 14 peak response were available, repertoires could be characterized only after the peak T cell response. The vaccine-associated CD4 TCRs covered the entire spike protein, and the dominant responses fell in regions 160-218 and 743-854. Conclusions about previously exposed vaccinees are limited because only five to seven AZD1222 recipients were SARS-CoV-2 seropositive at baseline. After two AZD1222 doses, both the breadth and the depth of spike-specific TCRs were significantly higher than at day 0 and than in MenACWY recipients. Epitopes outside the regions mutated in the B.1.351 and B.1.1.7 variants were reportedly recognized by nearly half of the unique spike-specific TCRs.

The CDR3 regions of human TCRbeta chains were subjected to immunosequencing. The original methods were these. TCRs in the repertoires were compared against a reference library of SARS-CoV-2-specific TCRs that had been generated with the MIRA antigen-specificity platform. Breadth was defined as the fraction of unique TCRs that were SARS-CoV-2-associated. Depth was defined as the fraction of total T cells that were SARS-CoV-2-associated. Each spike-specific TCR was assigned to its reactive spike region and to a CD4 or CD8 class using the MIRA data. Log10-transformed breadth and depth values were compared by one-way ANOVA with Sidak's multiple comparisons tests. The clones in this table, taken by TCRdb from immuneACCESS, are in-frame only. Not every clone is retained; where verified, under half of the shortfall comes from an unresolved V gene, and the cause of the rest is unknown. V and J calls plus clone size are reproduced from that table; the DNA served to infer D and trimming. In all, the sample holds around 81,000 clones, and around four fifths of those were seen once. About 3% of the sample is taken by the ten largest.

As for this clone: No antigen is known for it. No base qualities exist here, and no much larger clone lies one base off it.

This specimen's time point label, per the study, means: baseline before first vaccination. The vaccinee samples were drawn from two UK trials, COV001 and COV002, one of which was a single-blind randomized controlled phase 2/3 trial testing AZD1222 (ChAdOx1 nCoV-19) in healthy adults. For TCRbeta chain sequencing, PBMC samples from trial participants were taken at day 0 and at day 28 after the second dose. This specimen was peripheral blood, taken on day 0 of AZD1222 vaccination. This TCR was recovered from an adult in good health.

The bases read TGTGCCAGCAGCGCACAGGGTGCGCCTAATGAAAAACTGTTTTTT. The translation is CASSAQGAPNEKLFF. The V gene is TRBV2 and the J gene is TRBJ1-4; perhaps TRBD1 is the D gene, with 6 bases matching. The CDR3 numbers 15 residues from cysteine through phenylalanine. Just the 45-base CDR3 DNA is kept, in frame starting at base 1. The germline V gene sets CDR1 to SNHLY and CDR2 to FYNNEI. Deletion took 6 bases off V and 3 bases off J, with a span of 14 bases between the germline ends.